The 15 T cell receptor beta chains below come from one sample, sequenced in a study of blood T cell repertoires in COVID-19. Clones were sequenced by immunoSEQ multiplex PCR, and TCRdb holds only the in-frame ones, with some missing. Altogether 80,000 or so clones are present, roughly 85% being singletons, with the ten largest covering just over 35%. The sample was peripheral blood. The receptor set was obtained from a woman aged 70 to 79 with acute or convalescent COVID-19.

The chain is built from TRBV6-6 and TRBJ2-1, with D possibly matching TRBD2 (6 bases). The CDR3 is made up of 14 amino acids. CDR1 is MNHNY, CDR2 SVGAGI, per germline (reference sequence). V lost 6 bases and J lost 2, with 11 bases in between. CDR3: CASSRESPYNEQFF. In DNA form, the CDR3 reads TGTGCCAGCAGCCGGGAGTCTCCCTACAATGAGCAGTTCTTC.

The chain uses TRBV9 and TRBJ1-6, with 9 bases aligning to TRBD1. The CDR3 sequence is 15 residues long. Germline loops: CDR1 SGDLS, CDR2 YYNGEE. Trimming removed 3 bases from V and 9 bases from J; junction bases left unmatched: 7. CDR3 loop: CASSGSGTGTSPLHF. In DNA, the CDR3 is TGTGCCAGCAGCGGGTCCGGGACAGGGACTTCACCCCTCCACTTT.

The chain is built from TRBV12-3 or TRBV12-4 and TRBJ2-2; no clear D. This CDR3 contains 12 residues. Trimming removed 6 bases at V and 8 bases at J, with 10 bases between. The chain's CDR3 is CASRETTGELFF. In DNA, the CDR3 is TGTGCCAGCAGAGAAACAACGGGGGAGCTGTTTTTT.

This chain joins TRBV5-1 and TRBJ2-2; D remains ambiguous. V was trimmed by 2 bases and J by 0 bases, leaving 8 bases between them. CDR3 length equals 15 residues. Per germline, CDR1 SGHRS and CDR2 YFSETQ. The CDR3 DNA reads TGCGCCAGCAGCTTTACGGGTTCGAACACCGGGGAGCTGTTTTTT. Its translation is CASSFTGSNTGELFF.

This clone came up once. V is TRBV7-9 and J is TRBJ1-2, with D possibly matching TRBD1 (5 bases). The V gene lost 7 bases and the J gene lost 3 bases, with 15 bases spanning the gap. The germline CDR1 and CDR2 sequences are SEHNR and FQNEAQ (reference sequence). This CDR3 comprises 14 residues. The CDR3 protein is CASTRGESDYGYTF. The CDR3 nucleotides read TGTGCCAGCACCCGGGGGGAGAGCGACTATGGCTACACCTTC.

The chain couples TRBV30 to TRBJ2-7; 7 nucleotides line up with TRBD2. CDR1 GTSNPN and CDR2 SVGIG come from the germline V gene (reference sequence). The CDR3 sequence is 14 residues long. With 3 bases clipped from V and 5 bases from J, the junction kept 10 bases outside the gene matches. CDR3 sequence (DNA): TGTGCCTGGAGGCGCGGGGGACTCCCCCACGAGCAGTACTTC. Protein: CAWRRGGLPHEQYF.

This clone has at least ten counts. The chain links TRBV12-3 or TRBV12-4 to TRBJ2-5, with D possibly TRBD2 on 6 matching bases. Deletions cut 9 bases from V and 7 bases from J, with 12 bases between. CDR3 length: 11 amino acids. CDR3 amino acids: CASTLSGTQYF. CDR3 coding DNA: TGTGCCAGTACCCTTAGCGGGACCCAGTACTTC.

This chain uses TRBV9 with TRBJ2-5; TRBD2 agrees at 8 bases. This CDR3 is built from 15 residues. The ends lost 2 bases at V and 5 bases at J; junction bases unmatched: 8. Germline loops: CDR1 SGDLS, CDR2 YYNGEE. The CDR3 nucleotides read TGTGCCAGCAGCGTGAGCGGGAGTAGCGGCGAGACCCAGTACTTC. This gives the protein CASSVSGSSGETQYF.

This clone was detected only once. The rearrangement links TRBV6-5 to TRBJ1-6, with D maybe TRBD1 (6 bases). Germline V gives CDR1 MNHEY, CDR2 SVGAGI. V dropped 6 bases and J dropped 6 bases, with 12 bases sitting between them. This CDR3 spans 14 amino acids. CDR3 residues: CASRRTAFNSPLHF. CDR3 nucleotide sequence: TGTGCCAGCAGACGGACAGCTTTTAATTCACCCCTCCACTTT.

The chain links TRBV6-5 to TRBJ2-1; TRBD2 matches 8 bases. CDR3 size: 13 residues. The junction had 7 bases not matched to a gene; V was cut back by 6 bases and J by 9 bases. Germline V lookup: CDR1 MNHEY, CDR2 SVGAGI. CDR3 bases: TGTGCCAGCAGGTCGACTAGCGTACTTGAGCAGTTCTTC. Residues: CASRSTSVLEQFF.

The genes are TRBV5-4 and TRBJ1-6; 8 bases are shared with TRBD1. CDR1 SGHNT and CDR2 YYREEE come from the germline V gene (reference sequence). This CDR3 spans 17 amino acids. V shed 4 bases and J 6 bases; nucleotides not matched to a gene: 12. Written as DNA, the CDR3 is TGTGCCAGCAGCCAGGACAGGGCTTCATCAGCTAATTCACCCCTCCACTTT. This translates into CASSQDRASSANSPLHF. Complete variable domain (other parts from reference TRBV5-4 and TRBJ1-6): ETGVTQSPTHLIKTRGQQVTLRCSSQSGHNTVSWYQQALGQGPQFIFQYYREEENGRGNFPPRFSGLQFPNYSSELNVNALELDDSALYLCASSQDRASSANSPLHFGNGTRLTVT.

The rearrangement joins TRBV29-1 to TRBJ1-5, with D tentatively TRBD1 (5 bases). V lost 7 bases and J lost 7, with 17 bases in between. This CDR3 has 13 residues. Germline V gives CDR1 SQVTM, CDR2 ANQGSEA. CDR3 DNA sequence: TGCAGCGCTGCGGCAGGGATAGGACAGCCCCAGCATTTT. Encoded protein: CSAAAGIGQPQHF.

The rearrangement uses TRBV5-1 and TRBJ2-3, with TRBD2 matching 12 bases. The CDR3 runs to 20 residues. J gave up 2 bases and V 0 bases, and 13 bases lay outside the gene matches. CDR1 is SGHRS, CDR2 YFSETQ, per germline. In nucleotides, the CDR3 is TGCGCCAGCAGCTTGGCCAGGACTAGCGGGACTAAGGGGTTCACAGATACGCAGTATTTT. It translates to CASSLARTSGTKGFTDTQYF.

Only one count was recorded for this clone. The rearrangement joins TRBV7-3 to TRBJ2-3, with 13 bases fitting TRBD2. The ends lost 3 bases at V and 6 bases at J; junction bases unmatched: 6. The CDR3 sequence is 16 residues long. Germline lookup yields CDR1 SGHTA and CDR2 FQGTGA. The CDR3 nucleotides read TGTGCCAGCAGCTTGACACTAGCGGGAGGGGAGGATACGCAGTATTTT. It codes for CASSLTLAGGEDTQYF.

The J gene is TRBJ1-2, the V gene TRBV6-1, with a weak D call TRBD1 (5 bases). CDR3 size: 15 residues. The germline CDR1 and CDR2 sequences are MNHNS and SASEGT. Trimming took 2 bases from V and 4 from J, leaving 14 bases between them. DNA for the CDR3: TGTGCCAGCAGTGAATTGCAGGGCTTGGGCTATGGCTACACCTTC. Translating gives CASSELQGLGYGYTF.